These T cell receptor beta chains were read from a single sample in a study of control samples from healthy donors and cancer patients. Some clones are missing from TCRdb's copy, which holds only in-frame ones; the method was immunoSEQ multiplex PCR. The sample has 60,000 to 75,000 clones; approximately 86% are singletons. The sample comprised blood. These receptors all come from a man aged 60 to 69 in good health. The CDR3 runs from the conserved cysteine through the conserved F or W. Fields, in order: clone size, D gene, J gene, V gene, CDR3 DNA, CDR3 protein. The D gene is left open where the match is weak. Size values are once, few and many counts, or a class for expanded clones, and some rows have none.

-	-	TRBJ2-3	TRBV24-1	TGTGCCACCAGTGATTCAGGGCGAGGGGGGCCAGATACGCAGTATTTT	CATSDSGRGGPDTQYF
-	-	TRBJ2-5	TRBV7-9	TGTGCCAGCAGCTTCTGGGACTCTTTAGAGACCCAGTACTTC	CASSFWDSLETQYF
few	-	TRBJ1-1	TRBV4-1	TGCGCCAGCAGCCGAGACCCTAGGGACGGGAACACTGAAGCTTTCTTT	CASSRDPRDGNTEAFF
-	-	TRBJ1-5	TRBV6-5	TGTGCCAGCAAACAGGGCCCTAGCAATCAGCCCCAGCATTTT	CASKQGPSNQPQHF
-	-	TRBJ1-2	TRBV3-1/TRBV3-2	TGTGCCAGCAGCCAAGGGTGGTCAACAGGGAGCTTC	CASSQGWSTGSF
-	TRBD2	TRBJ2-3	TRBV11-3	TGTGCCAGCAGCTTAGATGGGACTAGCTCAGATACGCAGTATTTT	CASSLDGTSSDTQYF
once	TRBD2	TRBJ2-7	TRBV29-1	TGCAGCGTGACGACTAGCGGGAGAGGCGAGCAGTACTTC	CSVTTSGRGEQYF
-	-	TRBJ2-3	TRBV24-1	TGTGCCACCAGTGAACCCGGGACGGGACCGACTTTT	CATSEPGTGPTF
-	-	TRBJ2-5	TRBV7-8	TGTGCCAGCAGCTTAGGGCCTGGGGAGACCCAGTACTTC	CASSLGPGETQYF
once	-	TRBJ2-3	TRBV6-5	TGTGCCAGCAGTTCTGGGACAAACACAGATACGCAGTATTTT	CASSSGTNTDTQYF
-	TRBD1	TRBJ1-1	TRBV7-2	TGTGCCAGCAGCTTACAGGGGGGAGTTACTGAAGCTTTCTTT	CASSLQGGVTEAFF
-	-	TRBJ2-7	TRBV7-2	TGTGCCAGCAGCTTTGGCCAGGGCTACGAGCAGTACTTC	CASSFGQGYEQYF
-	-	TRBJ1-1	TRBV29-1	TGCAGCGCTGGACGGGGGGCTGAAGCTTTCTTT	CSAGRGAEAFF
-	-	TRBJ1-5	TRBV6-5	TGTGCCAGCAACCGGGACGGATATCAGCCCCAGCATTTT	CASNRDGYQPQHF
once	TRBD1	TRBJ2-7	TRBV11-2	TGTGCCAGCAGCCCAGAGCCGGGACAGGGTTACGAGCAGTACTTC	CASSPEPGQGYEQYF
-	-	TRBJ2-5	TRBV5-1	TGCGCCAGCAGCTCGGGGGCCCTAGCGGAGCAAGAGACCCAGTACTTC	CASSSGALAEQETQYF
-	-	TRBJ2-7	TRBV21-1	TGTGCCAGCAGCATTCCGACGCGCCGGGGAGCCTACGAGCAGTACTTC	CASSIPTRRGAYEQYF
-	TRBD2	TRBJ2-1	TRBV4-2	TGTGCCAGCAGCCAGGCAGCGGGAGAGTACAATGAGCAGTTCTTC	CASSQAAGEYNEQFF
-	TRBD2	TRBJ2-3	TRBV11-2	TGTGCCAGCAGCTTAGACCTGTGGGGGACTAGCGAGACAGATACGCAGTATTTT	CASSLDLWGTSETDTQYF
few	-	TRBJ1-3	TRBV5-6	TGTGCCAGCAGCTTGGTAGGTGGCAGCTCTGGAAACACCATATATTTT	CASSLVGGSSGNTIYF
-	-	TRBJ2-6	TRBV5-1	TGCGCCAGCAGCTCCGGGTCTACCCGATCTGGGGCCAACGTCCTGACTTTC	CASSSGSTRSGANVLTF
-	-	TRBJ2-6	TRBV6-6	TGTGCCAGCAGTTACAAGGCTGGGGCCAACGTCCTGACTTTC	CASSYKAGANVLTF
-	TRBD2	TRBJ2-2	TRBV4-3	TGCGCCAGCAGCCAAGACCTGGGACTAGCCAGGACCGGGGAGCTGTTTTTT	CASSQDLGLARTGELFF
-	-	TRBJ2-2	TRBV18	TGTGCCAGCTCACCAGAGGCATCCGGGGAGCTGTTTTTT	CASSPEASGELFF
-	-	TRBJ1-6	TRBV27	TGTGCCAGCAGTTTATCCTCAGGGAAGGGTTCACCCCTCCACTTT	CASSLSSGKGSPLHF
-	TRBD2	TRBJ2-7	TRBV10-3	TGTGCCATCAGTAACCCTAGCGGGCTCTCCTACGAGCAGTACTTC	CAISNPSGLSYEQYF
-	-	TRBJ2-1	TRBV24-1	TGTGCCACCAGTGGACAGGTGATCAATGAGCAGTTCTTC	CATSGQVINEQFF
-	-	TRBJ2-1	TRBV29-1	TGCAGCGTTGCGCTATTGGACTACTACAATGAGCAGTTCTTC	CSVALLDYYNEQFF
once	TRBD2	TRBJ2-1	TRBV5-4	TGTGCCAGCAGCCCTGGACTAGCGGGAGGGGGCCAGTACAATGAGCAGTTCTTC	CASSPGLAGGGQYNEQFF
-	TRBD1	TRBJ1-3	TRBV7-9	TGTGCCAGCAGCTTTCAGACAGGGGGTGGAAACACCATATATTTT	CASSFQTGGGNTIYF
-	-	TRBJ1-1	TRBV7-8	TGTGCCAGCAGCTTGCGGACGGGGAACACTGAAGCTTTCTTT	CASSLRTGNTEAFF
-	TRBD2	TRBJ2-1	TRBV5-1	TGCGCCAGCAGCTTGGGAGAGCTAGCGGGAGCTGATGAGCAGTTCTTC	CASSLGELAGADEQFF
-	-	TRBJ1-3	TRBV3-1/TRBV3-2	TGTGCCAGCAGTTCCTCTATCTCTGGAAACACCATATATTTT	CASSSSISGNTIYF
-	-	TRBJ2-5	TRBV7-2	TGTGCCAGCAGCTCAGCGCTTAGGGAGACCCAGTACTTC	CASSSALRETQYF
-	-	TRBJ1-1	TRBV19	TGTGCCAGTAGTATACGTTTCGCCAGTTCGGGGGCGGCGAGCACTGAAGCTTTCTTT	CASSIRFASSGAASTEAFF
-	-	TRBJ2-1	TRBV20-1	TGCAGTGCTAGAGGCGCAAATGAGCAGTTCTTC	CSARGANEQFF
-	TRBD1	TRBJ1-2	TRBV10-2	TGCGCCAGCTCAGGGGGCATAGGAGGCTACACCTTC	CASSGGIGGYTF
once	-	TRBJ2-7	TRBV7-9	TGTGCCAGCAGCCCGCCTTTGACCTACGAGCAGTACTTC	CASSPPLTYEQYF
-	-	TRBJ2-7	TRBV30	TGTGCCTGGAGTGAACTAGTTATCGATTATCGGTCCTACGAGCAGTACTTC	CAWSELVIDYRSYEQYF
-	TRBD2	TRBJ2-3	TRBV4-2	TGTGCCAGCAGCCGCAGGACTAGCGATCACACAGATACGCAGTATTTT	CASSRRTSDHTDTQYF
-	-	TRBJ2-5	TRBV5-4	TGTGCCAGCAGCTTGGAGAGTACACAGACCCAGTACTTC	CASSLESTQTQYF
-	TRBD1	TRBJ1-4	TRBV3-1/TRBV3-2	TGTGCCAGCAGCTCCCGACAGGGGTTTCGAGAAAAACTGTTTTTT	CASSSRQGFREKLFF
-	TRBD1	TRBJ2-1	TRBV27	TGTGCCAGCAGTGCGGGACAGGGGTCCTACAATGAGCAGTTCTTC	CASSAGQGSYNEQFF
-	-	TRBJ1-1	TRBV6-5	TGTGCCAGCAGCCCAGGGGAAACTGAAGCTTTCTTT	CASSPGETEAFF
once	TRBD2	TRBJ2-7	TRBV19	TGTGCCAGTAGTATAGGAGCGGGAGGGCCCAACGAGCAGTACTTC	CASSIGAGGPNEQYF
few	TRBD1	TRBJ2-7	TRBV5-4	TGTGCCAGCAGCTTGGGGGACAGGGGGGGAAGGGAGCAGTACTTC	CASSLGDRGGREQYF
-	-	TRBJ1-1	TRBV13	TGTGCCAGCAGCCGGTCCCCCCCTGGGGGCCCCTACACTGAAGCTTTCTTT	CASSRSPPGGPYTEAFF
-	-	TRBJ2-5	TRBV9	TGTGCCAGCAGCGCAATACTAGGGGGGGAAGAGACCCAGTACTTC	CASSAILGGEETQYF
few	-	TRBJ2-6	TRBV5-5	TGTGCCAGCAGCTTAGGGTCCAGCGCGGGGGCCAACGTCCTGACTTTC	CASSLGSSAGANVLTF
-	TRBD2	TRBJ2-1	TRBV2	TGTGCCAGCCAAAGACTAGCGGACAACAATGAGCAGTTCTTC	CASQRLADNNEQFF
-	-	TRBJ1-5	TRBV6-2/TRBV6-3	TGTGCCAGCAGTGACCCAGGGGTATACCAGCCCCAGCATTTT	CASSDPGVYQPQHF
-	-	TRBJ2-2	TRBV2	TGTGCCAGCACCCAGAACCGATACACCGGGGAGCTGTTTTTT	CASTQNRYTGELFF
-	-	TRBJ2-1	TRBV7-2	TGTGCCAGCAGCTTACAGGGACTCCAAGGGCGGAATGAGCAGTTCTTC	CASSLQGLQGRNEQFF
-	TRBD1	TRBJ1-3	TRBV7-8	TGTGCCAGCAGCCCGACTGGACAGGGGGGAAGCACCATATATTTT	CASSPTGQGGSTIYF
-	-	TRBJ2-1	TRBV5-1	TGCGCCAGCAGCTTGGATCCGGGCGGTGAGCAGTTCTTC	CASSLDPGGEQFF